This T cell receptor beta chain was retrieved from a study of blood T cell repertoires in COVID-19. Here immunoSEQ multiplex PCR was the method, and the copy in TCRdb shows in-frame clones only, minus some. The sample contains 140,000 to 150,000 clones, approximately 90% of which appear only once. What was sequenced was PBMCs or T cells enriched from blood (not recorded which). The clonotype comes from a woman aged 25 to 39 with acute COVID-19.

The CDR3 here is CASSLLAGGGYEQYF. The DNA for the CDR3 is TGTGCCAGCAGCTTACTAGCGGGAGGGGGCTACGAGCAGTACTTC. This rearrangement joins TRBV7-3 to TRBJ2-7, with TRBD2 matching 12 bases. V shed 2 bases and J 3 bases; nucleotides not matched to a gene: 2. Germline-derived CDR1 and CDR2 are SGHTA and FQGTGA. The CDR3 totals 15 residues.